This entry describes one T cell receptor (beta chain). These data belong to a study of T-cell reconstitution after alpha-beta-depleted transplantation in children. Preparation of the TCRbeta library was carried out with unique molecular identifiers. A single record per CDR3 protein comes from TCRdb applying MiXCR to the PCR reads. The table records roughly 610,000 distinct CDR3 sequences, roughly 10% of them present only once. Germline V gene sequence: CDR1 DFQATT, CDR2 SNEGSKA (reference sequence). V lost 7 bases to trimming and J lost 2 bases, with 19 bases between them. CDR3 length equals 15 residues.

The V gene is TRBV20-1, the J gene TRBJ2-3, with a weak D call TRBD2 (7 bases). This TCR was sampled from a human donor who donated a stem cell graft to a child with acute myeloid leukemia. Sequenced material: PBMCs from the stem cell graft donor, taken from the stem cell graft. The CDR3 sequence: CSGTGASGPTDTQYF. DNA for the CDR3: TGCAGTGGAACGGGGGCTAGCGGACCCACAGATACGCAGTATTTT.